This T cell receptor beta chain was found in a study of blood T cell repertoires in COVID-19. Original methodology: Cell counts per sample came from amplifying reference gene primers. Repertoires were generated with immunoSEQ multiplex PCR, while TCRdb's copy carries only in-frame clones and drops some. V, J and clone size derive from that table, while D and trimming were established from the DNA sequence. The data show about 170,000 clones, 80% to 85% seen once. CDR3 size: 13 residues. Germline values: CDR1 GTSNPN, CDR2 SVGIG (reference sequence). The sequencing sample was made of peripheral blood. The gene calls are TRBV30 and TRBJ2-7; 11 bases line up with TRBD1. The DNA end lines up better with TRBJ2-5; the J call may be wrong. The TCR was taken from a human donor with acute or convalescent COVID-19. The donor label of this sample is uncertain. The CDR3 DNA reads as TGTGCCTGGAGCGCGGGACAGGGGGTGACCCAGTACTTC. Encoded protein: CAWSAGQGVTQYF.